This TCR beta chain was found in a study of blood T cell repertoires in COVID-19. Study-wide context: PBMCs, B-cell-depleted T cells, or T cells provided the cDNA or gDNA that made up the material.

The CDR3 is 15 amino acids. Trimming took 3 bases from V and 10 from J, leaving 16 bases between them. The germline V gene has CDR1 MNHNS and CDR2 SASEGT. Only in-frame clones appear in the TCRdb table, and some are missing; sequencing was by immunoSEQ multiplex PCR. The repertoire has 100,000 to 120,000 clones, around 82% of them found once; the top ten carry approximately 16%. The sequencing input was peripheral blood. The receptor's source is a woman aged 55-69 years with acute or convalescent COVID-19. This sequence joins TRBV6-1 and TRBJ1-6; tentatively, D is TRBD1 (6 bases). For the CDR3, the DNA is TGTGCCAGCAGTGACCGGACAGCCGGGGCCTCACCCCTCCACTTT. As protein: CASSDRTAGASPLHF.